Listed below are T cell receptor beta chains from one sample, sequenced in a study of blood T cell repertoires in COVID-19. TCRdb's copy holds only in-frame clones and misses some; the assay was immunoSEQ multiplex PCR. Among about 270,000 clones listed, roughly 90% were seen once. Sequences were obtained from peripheral blood. The receptors stem from a woman in her 70s with COVID-19, enrolled during active disease. The CDR3 runs from the conserved cysteine through the conserved F or W. A D gene is named only where the DNA matches it firmly. A row's size may be missing; if present it is once, few, many or a size class.

v_gene	abundance	d_gene	len	j_gene	CDR3aa	CDR3nt
TRBV7-9	-	-	17	TRBJ1-3	CASSLPPQVQDGNTIYF	TGTGCCAGCAGCTTACCGCCACAGGTTCAGGATGGAAACACCATATATTTT
TRBV19	once	-	15	TRBJ1-2	CASSPTGSLNYGYTF	TGTGCCAGTAGCCCAACAGGGAGCCTTAACTATGGCTACACCTTC
TRBV18	-	-	12	TRBJ2-1	CASSQQGDEQFF	TGTGCCAGCTCTCAACAGGGAGATGAGCAGTTCTTC
TRBV28	-	-	15	TRBJ1-5	CASRGAGVGNQPQHF	TGTGCCAGCAGGGGGGCGGGGGTAGGCAATCAGCCCCAGCATTTT
TRBV12-3/TRBV12-4	-	-	13	TRBJ1-1	CASSNEREQGAFF	TGTGCCAGCAGCAACGAGAGGGAACAGGGAGCTTTCTTT
TRBV18	-	-	15	TRBJ2-5	CASSPSVAVQETQYF	TGTGCCAGCTCACCCTCCGTCGCAGTACAAGAGACCCAGTACTTC
TRBV6-1	-	-	14	TRBJ1-1	CASSEFGGSTEAFF	TGTGCCAGCAGTGAATTCGGGGGGAGCACTGAAGCTTTCTTT
TRBV24-1	-	TRBD2	17	TRBJ2-1	CATSDLNSGGLYNEQFF	TGTGCCACCAGTGATTTGAATAGCGGGGGGCTTTACAATGAGCAGTTCTTC
TRBV15	few	-	16	TRBJ2-3	CATSRGGTSSTDTQYF	TGTGCCACCAGCAGAGGAGGGACTTCTAGCACAGATACGCAGTATTTT
TRBV27	-	TRBD2	18	TRBJ2-6	CASSFSGGPGSGANVLTF	TGTGCCAGCAGTTTCTCGGGGGGGCCCGGCTCTGGGGCCAACGTCCTGACTTTC
TRBV18	once	TRBD1	16	TRBJ1-1	CASSDRGDGYSTEAFF	TGTGCCAGCTCCGACAGGGGAGATGGTTATTCGACTGAAGCTTTCTTT
TRBV28	-	-	15	TRBJ2-2	CASSPYQRSAGELFF	TGTGCCAGCAGTCCTTACCAGAGAAGCGCCGGGGAGCTGTTTTTT
TRBV4-3	-	-	13	TRBJ1-1	CASSQVQSLEAFF	TGCGCCAGCAGCCAAGTACAGTCGCTCGAAGCTTTCTTT
TRBV10-3	-	-	15	TRBJ1-1	CAISEMTGGNTEAFF	TGTGCCATCAGTGAGATGACAGGAGGTAACACTGAAGCTTTCTTT
TRBV30	-	-	14	TRBJ1-3	CAWSVTGNGNTIYF	TGTGCCTGGAGTGTAACGGGAAACGGAAACACCATATATTTT
TRBV29-1	-	-	12	TRBJ1-2	CSVVVGGYGYTF	TGCAGCGTTGTTGTCGGGGGTTATGGCTACACCTTC
TRBV13	-	TRBD2	15	TRBJ2-1	CASSLGAGGPNEQFF	TGTGCCAGCAGCTTAGGGGCGGGGGGGCCCAATGAGCAGTTCTTC
TRBV4-2	-	TRBD1	17	TRBJ1-4	CASSQEKGGTGLEKLFF	TGTGCCAGCAGCCAAGAAAAAGGAGGGACAGGGCTTGAAAAACTGTTTTTT
TRBV3-1/TRBV3-2	-	-	17	TRBJ2-1	CASSQGTSSRAYNEQFF	TGTGCCAGCAGCCAGGGTACTAGTTCCCGGGCCTACAATGAGCAGTTCTTC
TRBV6-5	-	TRBD2	15	TRBJ2-1	CASSLGLAGASEQFF	TGTGCCAGCAGTTTGGGACTAGCGGGGGCTAGTGAGCAGTTCTTC
TRBV7-9	-	-	12	TRBJ2-7	CASSLQGYEQYF	TGTGCCAGCAGCTTACAGGGTTACGAGCAGTACTTC
TRBV11-1	-	TRBD1	12	TRBJ2-3	CASSADRGGQYF	TGTGCCAGCAGCGCCGACAGGGGAGGGCAGTATTTT
TRBV9	-	-	16	TRBJ2-2	CASSASGKQGTGELFF	TGTGCCAGCAGCGCCTCCGGAAAACAGGGCACCGGGGAGCTGTTTTTT
TRBV11-2	-	-	15	TRBJ2-5	CASSRPTGRVETQYF	TGTGCCAGCAGCCGACCCACAGGGCGGGTAGAGACCCAGTACTTC
TRBV7-3	-	TRBD2	16	TRBJ2-1	CASSLTSGGAYNEQFF	TGTGCCAGCAGCTTAACCAGCGGGGGGGCCTACAATGAGCAGTTCTTC
TRBV24-1	-	TRBD1	15	TRBJ1-1	CATSDTDRLNTEAFF	TGTGCCACCAGTGATACGGACAGGTTGAACACTGAAGCTTTCTTT
TRBV2	-	-	13	TRBJ1-2	CAILPGDNYGYTF	TGTGCCATCCTACCGGGTGATAACTATGGCTACACCTTC
TRBV28	-	-	15	TRBJ1-4	CASSLIDRRNEKLFF	TGTGCCAGCAGTCTCATCGACAGGCGTAATGAAAAACTGTTTTTT